This entry lists 22 T cell receptor beta chains sequenced from one sample in a study of shared clonotypes between healthy human individuals. Produced via immunoSEQ multiplex PCR; TCRdb's table is partial and in-frame only. Here the sample spans roughly 2 million clones, roughly 95% being singletons. The sample taken for sequencing was naive CD4+ T cells sorted from blood. As for subset: CD45RA+ positively selected. These receptors all come from a young man in good health.

This clone was seen just once. V and J are TRBV7-8 and TRBJ2-7, with D possibly being TRBD2 (5 bases). Trimming took 2 bases from V and 7 from J, leaving 15 bases between them. The CDR3 is 14 residues long. Germline V gene data show CDR1 as SGHVS and CDR2 as FQNEAQ. The CDR3 nucleotides are TGTGCCAGCAGCTTATGGTCTAGTGGAGGTGAGCAGTACTTC. The encoded protein is CASSLWSSGGEQYF.

About this clone: In the same sample, other DNA sequences code for this CDR3. V usage is TRBV11-2 and J usage is TRBJ1-1; D is ambiguous. The CDR3 loop spans 12 amino acids. Germline V gene sequence: CDR1 SGHAT, CDR2 FQNNGV. Trimming left V 5 bases short and J 5 bases short, with 9 bases between. The DNA for the CDR3 is TGTGCCAGCAGCCTACTGGGGACTGAAGCTTTCTTT. Translated, it gives CASSLLGTEAFF.

V gene TRBV30 combines with J gene TRBJ1-2; a weak D match, TRBD1 (5 bases). The CDR3 is 14 amino acids. Trimming stripped 3 bases from V and 6 bases from J, with 17 bases between. Germline V gives CDR1 GTSNPN, CDR2 SVGIG (reference sequence). CDR3 DNA: TGTGCCTGGAGAGCGGGCGCCCGGGGGGATGGCTACACCTTC. Amino acid sequence: CAWRAGARGDGYTF.

In DNA form, the CDR3 reads TGTGCCAGCAGTCCGGGACTTGGCGTTTGGCAGTATTTT. This encodes CASSPGLGVWQYF. The chain employs TRBV6-6 and TRBJ2-3, with D tentatively TRBD2 (6 bases). Germline loops: CDR1 MNHNY, CDR2 SVGAGI (reference sequence). This CDR3 has 13 amino acids. The ends were cut back, 5 bases at V and 11 bases at J, with 17 bases in the middle.

This sequence joins TRBV7-6 and TRBJ1-2, with 8 bases aligning to TRBD1. Germline-derived CDR1 and CDR2 are SGHVS and FNYEAQ. This CDR3 spans 13 amino acids. V trimming: 4 bases; J trimming: 5 bases; junction bases outside the gene matches: 3. The CDR3: CASSSRTGYGYTF. The CDR3 region has the DNA TGTGCCAGCAGCTCCCGGACAGGGTATGGCTACACCTTC.

J is TRBJ2-2 and V is TRBV7-2; D is possibly TRBD1 (5 bases). Germline V CDR1 and CDR2: SGHTA, FQGNSA. V was cut by 5 bases and J by 6 bases, with 13 bases left in between. The CDR3 spans 14 residues. The CDR3 DNA reads as TGTGCCAGCAGCATGACAGTATTCTCCGGGGAGCTGTTTTTT. Amino acids: CASSMTVFSGELFF.

The chain couples TRBV5-8 to TRBJ1-6; a possible D gene is TRBD1 (6 bases). Germline CDR1 reads SGHTS; CDR2 reads YDEGEE. There are 15 residues in the CDR3. The V end lost 0 bases, the J end lost 11 bases, and 15 bases lay between the germline ends. CDR3 bases: TGTGCCAGCAGCTTGGGCGGGACACCCTACACACCCCTCCACTTT. Its protein product is CASSLGGTPYTPLHF.

This rearrangement joins TRBV10-3 to TRBJ1-1; D not resolved. V was clipped by 7 bases and J by 1 base, with 16 bases between them. The germline V gene encodes CDR1 ENHRY and CDR2 SYGVKD. This CDR3 comprises 15 residues. The DNA of the CDR3 is TGTGCCATCAATAGGGAGGGTCCCTCGAACACTGAAGCTTTCTTT. Protein sequence: CAINREGPSNTEAFF.

V gene TRBV19 combines with J gene TRBJ1-2; D is uncertain. The V gene lost 5 bases and the J gene lost 1 base, with 11 bases spanning the gap. This CDR3 is 14 amino acids long. Per germline, CDR1 LNHDA and CDR2 SQIVND (reference sequence). The CDR3 DNA reads as TGTGCCAGTAGTTTTCGGACGGTTAACTATGGCTACACCTTC. Protein product: CASSFRTVNYGYTF.

The V gene is TRBV2, the J gene TRBJ1-3, with TRBD1 identical over 8 bases. V lost 8 bases, J lost 5 bases, and 14 bases stayed unmatched. The length of the CDR3 is 16 residues. Per the germline V gene, CDR1 is SNHLY and CDR2 is FYNNEI. CDR3 coding DNA: TGTGCCAGCCGGAACCCGCGGACAGGGTATAGAAACACCATATATTTT. Its translation is CASRNPRTGYRNTIYF.

A single count supports this clone. The chain is built from TRBV10-2 and TRBJ1-1; D call uncertain. Trimming took off 2 bases at V and 7 bases at J, with 8 bases between the two ends. CDR1 is WSHSY and CDR2 is SAAADI in the germline V gene. CDR3 length equals 12 residues. In DNA form, the CDR3 reads TGCGCCAGCAGTGAGACCGGGTTTGAAGCTTTCTTT. Protein: CASSETGFEAFF.

The chain carries TRBV25-1 and TRBJ2-2; 8 nucleotides align to TRBD2. The germline gives CDR1 MGHDK, CDR2 SYGVNS. V lost 6 bases and J lost 4; bases outside the gene matches: 10. The CDR3 length is 16 residues. Here the CDR3 reads CASSHTSGVSTGELFF. The DNA for the CDR3 is TGTGCCAGCAGCCATACTAGCGGTGTCTCCACCGGGGAGCTGTTTTTT.

The CDR3 DNA reads as TGCGCCAGCAGTGAGTCTCAAGGACAGTGGAGCAATCAGCCCCAGCATTTT. It translates to CASSESQGQWSNQPQHF. The rearrangement uses TRBV10-2 and TRBJ1-5; the D gene is possibly TRBD1 (6 bases). The CDR3 covers 17 residues. V was shortened by 0 bases and J by 1 base, with 13 bases between the two germline ends. Per germline, CDR1 WSHSY and CDR2 SAAADI.

The CDR3 is CASSQQGRGRSYEQYF. CDR3 coding DNA: TGTGCCAGCAGCCAACAGGGGAGGGGTAGGTCCTACGAGCAGTACTTC. V usage is TRBV7-2 and J usage is TRBJ2-7; D may match TRBD1 or TRBD2 (7 bases each). The ends were cut back, 5 bases at V and 1 base at J, with 18 bases in the middle. In germline, CDR1 is SGHTA, CDR2 FQGNSA. The CDR3 is 16 residues long.

The chain couples TRBV11-2 to TRBJ2-5; D unclear. V was cut by 5 bases and J by 2 bases, with 15 bases left in between. CDR3 length: 15 residues. Per the germline V gene, CDR1 is SGHAT and CDR2 is FQNNGV. The CDR3 loop reads CASSVRAQTQETQYF. CDR3 sequence (DNA): TGTGCCAGCAGCGTGCGCGCACAAACACAAGAGACCCAGTACTTC.

Turning to this clone: This same CDR3 is encoded by further DNA sequences in the sample. This rearrangement joins TRBV6-5 to TRBJ1-1; D gene uncertain. V was pared by 4 bases and J by 3 bases, with 3 bases between. Germline V lookup: CDR1 MNHEY, CDR2 SVGAGI. This CDR3 comprises 11 residues. The CDR3 DNA follows: TGTGCCAGCAGTTCCGACACTGAAGCTTTCTTT. Its protein is CASSSDTEAFF.

The chain is built from TRBV18 and TRBJ2-7, with TRBD1 identical over 7 bases. The germline gives CDR1 KGHSH, CDR2 LQKENI. The CDR3 runs 15 residues. V was clipped by 3 bases and J by 0 bases; unmatched bases: 5. CDR3 sequence: CASSPDKGASYEQYF. CDR3 bases: TGTGCCAGCTCACCCGACAAGGGGGCCTCCTACGAGCAGTACTTC.

The chain has TRBV2 and TRBJ2-7, with D perhaps TRBD2 (6 bases). Germline V gene data show CDR1 as SNHLY and CDR2 as FYNNEI. The CDR3 sequence is 13 residues long. Trimming pared 7 bases from V and 3 bases from J, leaving 13 bases between. CDR3 nucleotide sequence: TGTGCCAGCATACCCCCGGGGGTCTACGAGCAGTACTTC. It translates to CASIPPGVYEQYF.

The chain links TRBV5-4 to TRBJ2-1; the D call may be TRBD1 or TRBD2 (5 bases each). The germline V gene has CDR1 SGHNT and CDR2 YYREEE (reference sequence). The CDR3 contains 17 residues. The V and J ends lost 4 bases and 0 bases respectively, with 17 bases between them. CDR3 nucleotides: TGTGCCAGCAGCGGGGACGTAGGGGTCAGCTCCTACAATGAGCAGTTCTTC. It encodes CASSGDVGVSSYNEQFF.

V is TRBV20-1 and J is TRBJ2-7; D possibly corresponds to TRBD2 (6 bases). This CDR3 has 10 amino acids. Germline CDR1 reads DFQATT; CDR2 reads SNEGSKA (reference sequence). Trimming took 5 bases from V and 6 from J, leaving 8 bases between them. CDR3 amino acids: CSAAEGEQYF. The CDR3 bases are TGCAGTGCTGCGGAGGGCGAGCAGTACTTC.

This chain connects TRBV5-1 to TRBJ2-7; 15 nucleotides agree with TRBD2. CDR1 and CDR2 (germline): SGHRS, YFSETQ. CDR3 length equals 15 residues. The V segment lost 4 bases and the J segment 4 bases; nucleotides outside the gene matches: 3. The CDR3 sequence: CASSEGLAGGYEQYF. The CDR3 DNA reads as TGCGCCAGCAGCGAGGGACTAGCGGGAGGATACGAGCAGTACTTC.

The genes are TRBV10-3 and TRBJ2-5; D gene unclear. The CDR3 consists of 13 residues. V dropped 7 bases and J dropped 1 base, with 10 bases sitting between them. The V gene's germline CDR1 is ENHRY and CDR2 SYGVKD. The CDR3 protein is CAIKKGPQETQYF. The CDR3 nucleotides read TGTGCCATCAAGAAGGGCCCCCAAGAGACCCAGTACTTC.